This TCR beta chain was profiled in a study of long-term antiretroviral therapy in people with HIV. Of note for this clone: What it recognizes is unknown.

The authors ran the immunoSEQ assay, v3.0, at survey level. Produced via immunoSEQ multiplex PCR; TCRdb's table is partial and in-frame only. The sample includes some 40,000 clones, about four fifths seen only once; the top ten take 6.2%. Germline-derived CDR1 and CDR2 are SGHVS and FNYEAQ. The J segment lost 1 base and the V segment lost 5 bases, leaving 6 bases of the junction unmatched. This CDR3 spans 15 amino acids. Overall study findings and caveats: Against controls, HIV repertoires showed narrower ranges of CDR3 length.

This specimen consisted of unsorted PBMCs, obtained 1 year after starting antiretroviral therapy. The TCR was taken from a man in his late teens or twenties with HIV. The chain recombines TRBV7-6 with TRBJ2-7; 9 bases match TRBD1. The CDR3, as DNA: TGTGCCAGCAGCCCGCGGACAGGGGTTTCCTACGAGCAGTACTTC. Protein sequence: CASSPRTGVSYEQYF. The variable domain in full, completed from reference TRBV7-6 and TRBJ2-7, reads GAGVSQSPRYKVTKRGQDVALRCDPISGHVSLYWYRQALGQGPEFLTYFNYEAQQDKSGLPNDRFSAERPEGSISTLTIQRTEQRDSAMYRCASSPRTGVSYEQYFGPGTRLTVT.